The 14 T cell receptor beta chains in this list originate from one sample, sequenced in a study of OX40 agonist ivuxolimab in advanced cancers. Clones were read by immunoSEQ multiplex PCR, and TCRdb kept only the in-frame ones, dropping some. This sample has about 82,000 clones, with around four fifths found just once. Sample: CD4+ or CD8+ T cells sorted from blood, taken in a trial of the OX40 agonist ivuxolimab. The receptors stem from an adult with an advanced solid tumor such as melanoma, head and neck, liver or kidney cancer.

The chain combines TRBV5-4 with TRBJ1-6; no reliable D call. The CDR3 is 14 amino acids. Looked up from germline, CDR1 is SGHNT and CDR2 is YYREEE (reference sequence). Trimming pared 3 bases from V and 5 bases from J, leaving 9 bases between. The CDR3 spells CASSSYGHNSPLHF. In DNA form, the CDR3 reads TGTGCCAGCAGCTCCTACGGACATAATTCACCCCTCCACTTT.

V gene TRBV6-1 combines with J gene TRBJ2-5; perhaps TRBD2 as D (7 bases). The CDR3 sequence is 20 residues long. The V and J ends lost 0 bases and 5 bases respectively, with 28 bases between them. Germline lookup yields CDR1 MNHNS and CDR2 SASEGT. The CDR3 coding sequence is TGTGCCAGCAGTGAAGCGCTTCGGAGGGGGACTACTGCCCTACTGGAGACCCAGTACTTC. It yields the protein CASSEALRRGTTALLETQYF.

This clone appeared once. The chain carries TRBV5-6 and TRBJ1-2; no reliable D call. The CDR3 spans 12 residues. Germline values: CDR1 SGHDT, CDR2 YYEEEE. With 1 base removed from V and 4 bases from J, the gap between germline ends came to 5 bases. For the CDR3, the DNA is TGTGCCAGCAGCTTGAACAGCTATGGCTACACCTTC. This codes for CASSLNSYGYTF.

V usage is TRBV30 and J usage is TRBJ2-5; possibly TRBD1 for D (6 bases). In germline, CDR1 is GTSNPN, CDR2 SVGIG (reference sequence). This CDR3 contains 13 residues. The V end lost 5 bases, the J end lost 9 bases, and 19 bases lay between the germline ends. CDR3 amino acids: CAWGGVPGVAQYF. The CDR3 coding sequence is TGTGCCTGGGGGGGTGTCCCAGGGGTGGCCCAGTACTTC.

The chain combines TRBV7-3 with TRBJ1-2, with TRBD1 matching over 8 bases. This CDR3 has 14 amino acids. Trimming at V came to 4 bases and at J to 7 bases, leaving 8 bases not matched to a gene. The V gene's germline CDR1 is SGHTA and CDR2 FQGTGA. The CDR3 sequence is CASSSSTGEGGYTF. The CDR3, as DNA: TGTGCCAGCAGCTCCTCGACAGGGGAGGGTGGCTACACCTTC.

This clone came up a few times. The CDR3 DNA sequence: TGTGCCAGCAGCCAAGGACAGGGTGGTACACAGCCCCAGCATTTT. It specifies CASSQGQGGTQPQHF. The chain has TRBV7-9 and TRBJ1-5; 8 nucleotides align to TRBD1. The CDR3 is 15 amino acids. Trimming at V came to 5 bases and at J to 7 bases, leaving 10 bases not matched to a gene. In germline, CDR1 is SEHNR, CDR2 FQNEAQ (reference sequence).

The CDR3 DNA reads TGTGCCAGCAGCCCTCTCACGACGGGACCCAGCTCCTACGAGCAGTACTTC. This encodes CASSPLTTGPSSYEQYF. V is TRBV7-2 and J is TRBJ2-7; D is tentatively TRBD1 or TRBD2 (5 bases each). The CDR3 is 17 amino acids. Trimming took off 5 bases at V and 0 bases at J, with 20 bases between the two ends. Germline-derived CDR1 and CDR2 are SGHTA and FQGNSA.

The gene calls are TRBV7-2 and TRBJ1-3; D is unclear. The V and J ends lost 5 bases and 0 bases respectively, with 11 bases between them. This CDR3 has 15 amino acids. Germline V CDR1 and CDR2: SGHTA, FQGNSA. CDR3 residues: CASSTTSLSGNTIYF. The DNA of the CDR3 is TGTGCCAGCAGCACGACGAGCCTCTCTGGAAACACCATATATTTT.

V gene TRBV6-6 combines with J gene TRBJ2-5, with 10 positions matching TRBD1. J lost 4 bases, V lost 5 bases, and 10 bases had no gene match. This CDR3 has 16 amino acids. From germline, CDR1 is MNHNY and CDR2 SVGAGI (reference sequence). CDR3 in DNA: TGTGCCAGCAGTCCCAACGCCGGGACAGGGGCAGAGACCCAGTACTTC. Translated, it gives CASSPNAGTGAETQYF.

The J gene is TRBJ2-7, the V gene TRBV5-4; TRBD1 aligns across 7 bases. The germline CDR1 and CDR2 sequences are SGHNT and YYREEE (reference sequence). Trimming at V came to 1 base and at J to 1 base, leaving 2 bases not matched to a gene. The CDR3 is made up of 14 amino acids. The CDR3 spells CASSLNRGSYEQYF. Written as DNA, the CDR3 is TGTGCCAGCAGCTTGAACAGGGGATCCTACGAGCAGTACTTC.

This sequence joins TRBV4-1 and TRBJ2-1; D not resolved. Trimming left V 4 bases short and J 3 bases short, with 10 bases between. Looked up from germline, CDR1 is MGHRA and CDR2 is YSYEKL. The CDR3 extends over 14 amino acids. CDR3 nucleotides: TGCGCCAGCAGCCCGACGACCGGCTACAATGAGCAGTTCTTC. As protein: CASSPTTGYNEQFF.

The rearrangement links TRBV2 to TRBJ1-2; tentatively, D is TRBD1 (5 bases). The CDR3 runs 12 residues. V shed 7 bases and J shed 6 bases, with 12 bases lying between them. The V gene's germline CDR1 is SNHLY and CDR2 FYNNEI. CDR3 bases: TGTGCCAGCACCCGGGACCTCGATGGCTACACCTTC. This encodes CASTRDLDGYTF.

The CDR3 loop reads CASSRGQGRDEKLFF. The CDR3 DNA reads TGTGCCAGCTCACGAGGACAGGGGAGGGATGAAAAACTGTTTTTT. The V gene is TRBV18, the J gene TRBJ1-4, with 9 bases aligning to TRBD1. The CDR3 length is 15 residues. Trimming at V came to 4 bases and at J to 6 bases, leaving 6 bases not matched to a gene. Germline V CDR1 and CDR2: KGHSH, LQKENI.

This clone was picked up a small number of times. The rearrangement links TRBV2 to TRBJ1-3; 7 bases align to TRBD1. The CDR3 totals 18 residues. Germline CDR1 is SNHLY and CDR2 is FYNNEI. Trimming cost V 5 bases and J 0 bases; bases outside gene matches: 13. The CDR3 DNA is TGTGCCAGCAGTCGGACAGGCGAATCCTCTCTCTCTGGAAACACCATATATTTT. Its protein product is CASSRTGESSLSGNTIYF.